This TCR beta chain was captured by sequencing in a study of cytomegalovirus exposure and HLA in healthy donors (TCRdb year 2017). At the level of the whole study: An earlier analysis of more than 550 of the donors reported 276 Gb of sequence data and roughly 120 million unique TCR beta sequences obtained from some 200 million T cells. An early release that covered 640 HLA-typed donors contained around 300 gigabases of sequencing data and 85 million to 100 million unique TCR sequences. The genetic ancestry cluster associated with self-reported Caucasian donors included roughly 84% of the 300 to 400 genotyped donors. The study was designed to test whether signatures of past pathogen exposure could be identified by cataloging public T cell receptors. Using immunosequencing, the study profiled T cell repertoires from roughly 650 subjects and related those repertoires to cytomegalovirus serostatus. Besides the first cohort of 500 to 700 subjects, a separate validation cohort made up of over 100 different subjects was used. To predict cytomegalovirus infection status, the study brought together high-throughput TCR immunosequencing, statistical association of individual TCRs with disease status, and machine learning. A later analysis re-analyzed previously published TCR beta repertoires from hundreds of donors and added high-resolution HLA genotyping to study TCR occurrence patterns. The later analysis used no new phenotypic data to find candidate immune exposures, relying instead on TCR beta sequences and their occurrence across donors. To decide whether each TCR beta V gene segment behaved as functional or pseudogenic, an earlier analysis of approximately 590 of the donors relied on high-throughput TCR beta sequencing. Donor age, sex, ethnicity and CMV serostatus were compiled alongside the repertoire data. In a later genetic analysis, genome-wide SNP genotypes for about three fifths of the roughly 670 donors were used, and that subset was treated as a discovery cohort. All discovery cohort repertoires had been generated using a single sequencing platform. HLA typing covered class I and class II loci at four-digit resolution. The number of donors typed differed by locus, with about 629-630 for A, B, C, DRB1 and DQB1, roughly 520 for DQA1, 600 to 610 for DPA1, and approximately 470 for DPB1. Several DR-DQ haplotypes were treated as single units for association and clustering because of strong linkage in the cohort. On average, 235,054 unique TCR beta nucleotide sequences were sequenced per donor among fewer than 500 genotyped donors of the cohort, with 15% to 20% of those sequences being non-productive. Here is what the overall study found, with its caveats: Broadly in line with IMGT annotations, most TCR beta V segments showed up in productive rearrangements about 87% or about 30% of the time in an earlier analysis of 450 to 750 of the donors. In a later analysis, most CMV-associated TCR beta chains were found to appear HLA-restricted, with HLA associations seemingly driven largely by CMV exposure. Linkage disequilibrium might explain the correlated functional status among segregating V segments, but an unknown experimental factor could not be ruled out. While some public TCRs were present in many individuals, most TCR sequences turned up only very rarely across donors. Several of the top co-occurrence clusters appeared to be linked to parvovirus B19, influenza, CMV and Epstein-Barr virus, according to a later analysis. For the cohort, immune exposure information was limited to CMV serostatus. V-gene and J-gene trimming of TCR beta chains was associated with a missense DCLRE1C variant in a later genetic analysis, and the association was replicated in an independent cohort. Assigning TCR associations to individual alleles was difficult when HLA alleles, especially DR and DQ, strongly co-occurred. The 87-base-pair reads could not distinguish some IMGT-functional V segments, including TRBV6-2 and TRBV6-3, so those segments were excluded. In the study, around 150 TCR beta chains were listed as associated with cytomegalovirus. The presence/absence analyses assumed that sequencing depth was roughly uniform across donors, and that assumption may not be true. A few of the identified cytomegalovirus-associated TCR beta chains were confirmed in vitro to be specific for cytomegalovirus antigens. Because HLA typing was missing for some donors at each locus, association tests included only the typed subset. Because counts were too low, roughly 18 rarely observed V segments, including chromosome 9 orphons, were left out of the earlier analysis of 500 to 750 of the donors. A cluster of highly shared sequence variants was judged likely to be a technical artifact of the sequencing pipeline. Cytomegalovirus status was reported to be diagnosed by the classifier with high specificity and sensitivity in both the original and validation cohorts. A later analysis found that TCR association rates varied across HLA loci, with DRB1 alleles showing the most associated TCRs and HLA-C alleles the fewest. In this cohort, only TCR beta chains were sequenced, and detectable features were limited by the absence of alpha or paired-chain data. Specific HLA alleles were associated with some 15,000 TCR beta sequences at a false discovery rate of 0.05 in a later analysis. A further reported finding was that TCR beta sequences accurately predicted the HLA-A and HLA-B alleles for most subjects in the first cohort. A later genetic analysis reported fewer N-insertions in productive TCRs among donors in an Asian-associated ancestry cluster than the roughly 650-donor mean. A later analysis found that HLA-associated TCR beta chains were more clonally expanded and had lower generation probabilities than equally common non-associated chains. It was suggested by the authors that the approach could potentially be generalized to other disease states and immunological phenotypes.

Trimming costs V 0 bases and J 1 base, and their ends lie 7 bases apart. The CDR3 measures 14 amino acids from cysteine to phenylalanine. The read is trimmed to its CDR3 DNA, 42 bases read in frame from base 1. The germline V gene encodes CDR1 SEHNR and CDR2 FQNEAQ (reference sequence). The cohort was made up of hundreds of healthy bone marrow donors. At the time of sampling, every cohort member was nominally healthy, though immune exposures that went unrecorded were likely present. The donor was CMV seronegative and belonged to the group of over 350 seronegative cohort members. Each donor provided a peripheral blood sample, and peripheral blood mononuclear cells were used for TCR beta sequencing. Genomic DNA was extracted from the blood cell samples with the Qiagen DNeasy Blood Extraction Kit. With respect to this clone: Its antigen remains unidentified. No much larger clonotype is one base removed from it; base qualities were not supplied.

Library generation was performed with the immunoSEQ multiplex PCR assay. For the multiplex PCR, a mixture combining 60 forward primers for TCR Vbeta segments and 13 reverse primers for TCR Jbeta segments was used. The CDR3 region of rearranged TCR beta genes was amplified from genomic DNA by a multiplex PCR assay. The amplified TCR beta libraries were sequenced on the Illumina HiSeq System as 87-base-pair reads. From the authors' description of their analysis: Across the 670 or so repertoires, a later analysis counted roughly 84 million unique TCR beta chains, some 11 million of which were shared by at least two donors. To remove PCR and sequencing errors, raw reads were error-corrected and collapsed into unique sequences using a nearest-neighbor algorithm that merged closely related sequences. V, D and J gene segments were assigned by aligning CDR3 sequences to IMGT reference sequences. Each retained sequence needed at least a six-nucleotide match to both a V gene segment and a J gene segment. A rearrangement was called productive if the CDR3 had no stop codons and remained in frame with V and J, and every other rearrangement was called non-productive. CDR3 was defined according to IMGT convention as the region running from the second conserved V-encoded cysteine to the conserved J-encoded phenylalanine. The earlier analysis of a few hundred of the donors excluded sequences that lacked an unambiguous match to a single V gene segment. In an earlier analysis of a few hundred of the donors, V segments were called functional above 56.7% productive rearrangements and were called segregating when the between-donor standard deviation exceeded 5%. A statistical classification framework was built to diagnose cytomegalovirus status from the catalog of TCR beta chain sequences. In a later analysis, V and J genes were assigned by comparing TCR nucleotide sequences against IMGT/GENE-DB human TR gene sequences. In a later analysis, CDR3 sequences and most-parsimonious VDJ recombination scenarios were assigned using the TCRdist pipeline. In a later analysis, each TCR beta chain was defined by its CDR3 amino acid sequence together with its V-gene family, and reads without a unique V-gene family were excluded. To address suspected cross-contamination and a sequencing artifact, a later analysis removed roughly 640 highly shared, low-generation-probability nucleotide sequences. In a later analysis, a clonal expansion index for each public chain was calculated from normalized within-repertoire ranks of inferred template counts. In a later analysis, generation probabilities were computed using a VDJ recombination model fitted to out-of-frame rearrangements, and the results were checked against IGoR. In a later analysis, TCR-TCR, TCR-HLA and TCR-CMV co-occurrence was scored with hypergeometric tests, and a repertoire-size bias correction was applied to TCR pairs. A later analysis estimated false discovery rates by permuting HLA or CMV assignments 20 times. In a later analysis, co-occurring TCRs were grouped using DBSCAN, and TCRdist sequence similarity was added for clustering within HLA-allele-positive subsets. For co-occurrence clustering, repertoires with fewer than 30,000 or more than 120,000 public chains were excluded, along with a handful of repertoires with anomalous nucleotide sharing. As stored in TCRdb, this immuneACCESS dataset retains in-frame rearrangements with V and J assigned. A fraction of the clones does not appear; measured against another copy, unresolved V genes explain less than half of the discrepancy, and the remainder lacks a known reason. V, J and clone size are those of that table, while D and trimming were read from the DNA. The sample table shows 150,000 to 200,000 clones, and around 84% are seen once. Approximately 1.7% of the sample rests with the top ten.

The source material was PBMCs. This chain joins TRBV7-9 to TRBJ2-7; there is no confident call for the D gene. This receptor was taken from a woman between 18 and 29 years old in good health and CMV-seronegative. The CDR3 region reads CASSLAGTSYEQYF. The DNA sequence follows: TGTGCCAGCAGCTTAGCGGGCACGTCCTACGAGCAGTACTTC.